A selection of T cell receptor beta chains follows, all from one sample in a study of T cell responses to AZD1222 COVID-19 vaccine. Sequenced by immunoSEQ multiplex PCR; TCRdb stores in-frame clones only, minus some. Of more than 90,000 clones in the sample, almost 90% are singletons; the top ten hold roughly 15%. The sequences come from peripheral blood, collected 28 days after the second AZD1222 dose. The receptors shown here come from an adult who received the AZD1222 COVID-19 vaccine. CDR3s include the opening cysteine and the closing phenylalanine or tryptophan. The D gene is left open where the match is weak. The size entry is marked missing in some rows and otherwise reads once, few, many or a size class.

j_call d_call clone_size v_call cdr3_aa cdr3_nt
TRBJ2-2 NA NA TRBV10-1 CASRGGGSGGTGELFF TGCGCCAGCAGAGGTGGAGGGTCTGGCGGCACCGGGGAGCTGTTTTTT
TRBJ2-4 TRBD1 NA TRBV28 CASSSPGQGTAKNIQYF TGTGCCAGCAGTTCCCCGGGACAGGGAACGGCCAAAAACATTCAGTACTTC
TRBJ2-1 NA once TRBV7-2 CASSFGRSPWNEQFF TGTGCCAGCAGCTTCGGCAGGAGTCCTTGGAATGAGCAGTTCTTC
TRBJ2-7 TRBD2 NA TRBV5-1 CASSATSGYGYEQYF TGCGCCAGCAGCGCGACTAGCGGGTACGGCTACGAGCAGTACTTC
TRBJ2-2 TRBD1 NA TRBV7-9 CASSSSTGTGGSTGELFF TGTGCCAGCAGCTCTTCAACCGGGACAGGGGGTAGCACCGGGGAGCTGTTTTTT
TRBJ2-1 TRBD1 NA TRBV4-2 CASSHSTGTGSDEQFF TGTGCCAGCAGCCATTCCACCGGGACAGGGTCCGATGAGCAGTTCTTC
TRBJ2-7 NA once TRBV11-2 CASSRTGAYEQYF TGTGCCAGCAGCCGGACTGGGGCCTACGAGCAGTACTTC
TRBJ2-3 NA NA TRBV27 CASSLAVSSTDTQYF TGTGCCAGCAGTTTGGCAGTATCTAGCACAGATACGCAGTATTTT
TRBJ1-2 NA NA TRBV4-2 CASSPPGGPTWGYTF TGTGCCAGCAGCCCCCCCGGCGGGCCTACTTGGGGCTACACCTTC
TRBJ2-3 TRBD2 NA TRBV30 CAWSDRLATDTQYF TGTGCCTGGAGTGACCGACTAGCTACAGATACGCAGTATTTT
TRBJ1-1 TRBD1 NA TRBV7-2 CASSLGRTGWTEAFF TGTGCCAGCAGCTTAGGGAGGACAGGGTGGACTGAAGCTTTCTTT
TRBJ2-4 TRBD1 NA TRBV30 CAWGQGTKNIQYF TGTGCCTGGGGACAGGGGACCAAAAACATTCAGTACTTC
TRBJ2-1 TRBD2 NA TRBV11-3 CASSYSGSGNEQFF TGTGCCAGCAGCTATAGCGGGAGTGGTAATGAGCAGTTCTTC
TRBJ2-1 TRBD2 NA TRBV18 CASLGTSGREQFF TGTGCCAGCCTCGGGACTAGCGGGCGTGAGCAGTTCTTC
TRBJ2-2 NA NA TRBV28 CASRGSGRHGELFF TGTGCCAGCAGGGGTAGCGGAAGGCACGGGGAGCTGTTTTTT
TRBJ2-1 NA NA TRBV11-2 CASSQVASGEQFF TGTGCCAGCAGCCAAGTCGCGTCGGGTGAGCAGTTCTTC
TRBJ2-3 NA NA TRBV5-1 CASSLGRDGIDTQYF TGCGCCAGCAGCTTGGGCAGGGACGGAATAGATACGCAGTATTTT
TRBJ1-4 NA NA TRBV3-1/TRBV3-2 CASSQLQGVDEKLFF TGTGCCAGCAGCCAACTACAGGGTGTCGATGAAAAACTGTTTTTT
TRBJ1-1 NA NA TRBV11-1 CASSLRSTEAFF TGTGCCAGCAGTTTAAGGAGCACTGAAGCTTTCTTT
TRBJ1-1 NA once TRBV11-1 CASSLASAGNTEAFF TGTGCCAGCAGCTTAGCGTCCGCGGGAAACACTGAAGCTTTCTTT
TRBJ1-3 NA NA TRBV5-5 CASSRPETSGNTIYF TGTGCCAGCAGCCGACCAGAGACCTCTGGAAACACCATATATTTT
TRBJ1-1 NA NA TRBV19 CASTLWGRQNTEAFF TGTGCCAGTACCCTTTGGGGACGTCAGAACACTGAAGCTTTCTTT
TRBJ2-7 NA few TRBV10-1 CASRGVATDYEQYF TGCGCCAGCAGGGGGGTAGCGACAGACTACGAGCAGTACTTC
TRBJ2-1 NA NA TRBV6-6 CASSYDYNEQFF TGTGCCAGCAGTTACGATTACAATGAGCAGTTCTTC
TRBJ2-5 NA NA TRBV13 CASSRRGETQYF TGTGCCAGCAGCCGCAGGGGTGAGACCCAGTACTTC
TRBJ2-7 TRBD2 NA TRBV11-3 CASSLGLAGVSGQYF TGTGCCAGCAGCTTAGGACTAGCGGGAGTATCCGGGCAGTACTTC
TRBJ2-7 TRBD2 NA TRBV9 CASSVVASGSEQYF TGTGCCAGCAGCGTAGTGGCTAGCGGGAGCGAGCAGTACTTC
TRBJ1-5 NA NA TRBV30 CAWTSDYSNQPQHF TGTGCCTGGACGTCCGATTATAGCAATCAGCCCCAGCATTTT
TRBJ2-3 NA NA TRBV7-2 CASSQVSGRSDTQYF TGTGCCAGCAGCCAAGTCAGCGGACGATCCGATACGCAGTATTTT
TRBJ2-3 TRBD2 NA TRBV10-1 CASSASTSGHTDTQYF TGCGCCAGCAGTGCTAGTACTAGCGGACACACAGATACGCAGTATTTT
TRBJ1-6 NA NA TRBV27 CASSLRAGTYNSPLHF TGTGCCAGCAGTTTGAGGGCTGGAACCTATAATTCACCCCTCCACTTT
TRBJ2-5 TRBD2 NA TRBV3-1/TRBV3-2 CASSHRVSGRETQYF TGTGCCAGCAGCCATCGGGTTAGCGGGAGGGAGACCCAGTACTTC
TRBJ2-3 NA few TRBV9 CASSETGQSHTDTQYF TGTGCCAGCAGCGAGACGGGACAATCACACACAGATACGCAGTATTTT